Here is one TCR beta chain with its context. This specimen belongs to a study of blood T cell repertoires in COVID-19. Self-reported history from a screening survey and questionnaire set each donor's cohort. Repertoires were generated with immunoSEQ multiplex PCR, while TCRdb's copy carries only in-frame clones and drops some. This sample has roughly 250,000 clones, with approximately 86% found just once. The germline V gene encodes CDR1 LNHDA and CDR2 SQIVND (reference sequence). The CDR3 loop spans 14 amino acids. Trimming took 2 bases from V and 7 from J; bases not matched to a gene: 2. The receptor was isolated from a woman aged 40-49 years with acute COVID-19. Sample: PBMCs or T cells enriched from blood (not recorded which). The V gene is TRBV19, the J gene TRBJ1-6; 7 bases are a match to TRBD1. In DNA form, the CDR3 reads TGTGCCAGTAGTATAAACAGGGGAAATTCACCCCTCCACTTT. This encodes CASSINRGNSPLHF.